This T cell receptor (beta chain) is drawn from a study of metastatic and nonmetastatic thyroid tumors. Study-level information: The study looked at repertoires side by side in blood and in tumor or nodule tissue from malignant and benign thyroid patients.

The CDR3 totals 13 residues. Trimming removed 1 base from V and 6 bases from J, with 10 bases in between. Germline CDR1 reads SGHDN; CDR2 reads FVKESK. No patient received treatment before thyroid surgery. Authors' data handling: It was from CDR3 differences across clinicopathological groups that a distant-metastasis classifier for papillary thyroid cancer was built. TCRdb reprocessed the PCR reads via MiXCR. The V and J calls were determined by TCRdb, not by the authors. The profile covers around 24,000 clones, with about 12% appearing a single time and under 20% taken by the ten largest. The gene calls are TRBV14 and TRBJ2-7; D unresolved. The clonotype was recovered from a female donor with papillary thyroid cancer or a benign thyroid nodule (not recorded which). Some clones in this sample may be carry-over from other donors' samples. The material sequenced was blood. The CDR3 sequence is CASSQVFGGEQYF. The CDR3 bases are TGTGCCAGCAGCCAAGTTTTCGGCGGCGAGCAGTACTTC.